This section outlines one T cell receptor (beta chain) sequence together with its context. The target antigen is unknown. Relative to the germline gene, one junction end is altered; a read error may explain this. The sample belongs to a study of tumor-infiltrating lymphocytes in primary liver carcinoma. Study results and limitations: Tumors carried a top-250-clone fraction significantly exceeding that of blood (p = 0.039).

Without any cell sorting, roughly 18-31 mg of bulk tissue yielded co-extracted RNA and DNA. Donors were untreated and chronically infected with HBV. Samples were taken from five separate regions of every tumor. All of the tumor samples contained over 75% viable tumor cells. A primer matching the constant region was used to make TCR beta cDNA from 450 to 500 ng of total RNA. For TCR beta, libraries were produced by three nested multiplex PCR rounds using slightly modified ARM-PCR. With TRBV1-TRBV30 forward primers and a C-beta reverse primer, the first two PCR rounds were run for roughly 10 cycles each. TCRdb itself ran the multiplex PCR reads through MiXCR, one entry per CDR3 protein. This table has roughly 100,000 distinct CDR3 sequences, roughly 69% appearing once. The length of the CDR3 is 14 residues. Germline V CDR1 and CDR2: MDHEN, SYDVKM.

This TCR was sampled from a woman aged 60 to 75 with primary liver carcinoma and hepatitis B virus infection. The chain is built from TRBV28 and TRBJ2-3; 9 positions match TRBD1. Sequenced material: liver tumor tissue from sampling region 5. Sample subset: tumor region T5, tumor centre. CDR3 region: CASRDRASTDTQYF. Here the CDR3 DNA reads TGTGCTAGCAGGGACAGGGCTAGCACAGATACGCAGTATTTT.